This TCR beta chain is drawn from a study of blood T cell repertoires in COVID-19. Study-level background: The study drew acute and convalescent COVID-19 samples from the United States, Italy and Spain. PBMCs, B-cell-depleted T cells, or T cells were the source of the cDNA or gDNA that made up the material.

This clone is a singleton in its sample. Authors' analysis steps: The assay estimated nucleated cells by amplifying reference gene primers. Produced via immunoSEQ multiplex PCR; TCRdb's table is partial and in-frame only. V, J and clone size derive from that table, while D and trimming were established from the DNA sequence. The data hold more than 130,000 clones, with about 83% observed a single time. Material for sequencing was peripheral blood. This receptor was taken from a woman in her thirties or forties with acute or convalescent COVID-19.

CDR3 DNA sequence: TGTGCCATCAGTGAGGACAGGGCAAATCAGCCCCAGCATTTT. It is translated as CAISEDRANQPQHF. V and J are TRBV10-3 and TRBJ1-5, with 7 bases aligning to TRBD1. This CDR3 contains 14 residues. Germline loops: CDR1 ENHRY, CDR2 SYGVKD. The J segment lost 4 bases and the V segment lost 2 bases, leaving 2 bases of the junction unmatched.